Reported below is one T cell receptor beta chain. The antigen is unknown. The UMIs contained a 6-nucleotide sample barcode. They were added by template switching during cDNA synthesis. Both the TCRalpha cDNA and the TCRbeta cDNA were taken through two nested PCRs, lasting about 17 and 10 cycles. TCRdb reprocessed the 5' RACE reads; each CDR3 protein has one entry and no DNA is given. This sample's table reports over 100,000 distinct CDR3 sequences. Skipping T cell sorting, the study isolated total RNA directly from whole blood. The data belong to a study of monozygotic twins with inflammatory bowel disease. Study-level points and caveats: Diversity of TCRbeta measured by inverse Simpson was lower in IBD patients than in healthy co-twins.

In germline, CDR1 is MNHEY, CDR2 SVGAGI. This CDR3 contains 16 residues. The receptor comes from a human donor with ulcerative colitis or Crohn's disease, or a healthy co-twin of an affected twin (not recorded which). Sequencing used blood. The rearrangement links TRBV6-5 to TRBJ2-7; TCRdb calls TRBD2, which cannot be checked without DNA. The CDR3 region is CASSYNGVLAPYEQYF.